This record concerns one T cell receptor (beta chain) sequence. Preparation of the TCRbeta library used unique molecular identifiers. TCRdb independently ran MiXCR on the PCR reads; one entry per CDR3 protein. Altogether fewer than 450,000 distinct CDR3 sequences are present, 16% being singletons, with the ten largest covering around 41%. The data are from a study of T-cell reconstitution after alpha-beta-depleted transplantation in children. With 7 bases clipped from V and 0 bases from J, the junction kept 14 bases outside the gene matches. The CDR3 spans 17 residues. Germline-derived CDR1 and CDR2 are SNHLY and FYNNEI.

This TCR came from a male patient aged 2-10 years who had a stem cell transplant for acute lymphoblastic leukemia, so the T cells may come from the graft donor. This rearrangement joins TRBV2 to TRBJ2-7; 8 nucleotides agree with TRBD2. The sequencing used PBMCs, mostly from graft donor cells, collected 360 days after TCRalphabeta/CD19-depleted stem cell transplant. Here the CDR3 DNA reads TGTGCCAGCACCCTAATTCTAGCGGGTGCTAGCTCCTACGAGCAGTACTTC. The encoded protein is CASTLILAGASSYEQYF.